One sample yielded the 10 T cell receptor beta chains listed below, sequenced in a study of Ad26.COV2.S vaccination and SARS-CoV-2 variants. The treatment: 15 to 20 received Ad26.COV2.S at low or high dose, single or two shots; several received placebo; per-sample allocation not given. Day 63 after the first injection of vaccine or placebo was the sampling time. The protocol was immunoSEQ multiplex PCR, while the TCRdb copy is restricted to in-frame clones and leaves out a portion. The repertoire holds 350,000 to 500,000 clones, less than 95% seen once, with roughly 4% in the top ten. The sequencing used peripheral blood, collected in a trial of Ad26.COV2.S vaccine versus placebo. The origin of the receptors is a person between 18 and 65 years old who received the Ad26.COV2.S COVID-19 vaccine or a placebo.

This chain uses TRBV9 with TRBJ2-1; possible D gene TRBD2, 6 bases. V was shortened by 1 base and J by 3 bases, with 11 bases between the two germline ends. Looked up from germline, CDR1 is SGDLS and CDR2 is YYNGEE. The CDR3 consists of 15 residues. Here the CDR3 reads CASSVSAGSYNEQFF. The CDR3 DNA reads TGTGCCAGCAGCGTATCGGCGGGAAGCTACAATGAGCAGTTCTTC.

Notes on this clone: Within the sample, other DNA sequences also encode this same CDR3. The chain is built from TRBV2 and TRBJ1-4, with 7 bases lining up with TRBD1. V lost 3 bases and J lost 5; bases outside the gene matches: 3. Germline CDR1 and CDR2: SNHLY and FYNNEI. The CDR3 is 14 amino acids. CDR3 nucleotides: TGTGCCAGCAGTGAGGGCAGGGGGAATGAAAAACTGTTTTTT. As protein: CASSEGRGNEKLFF.

The rearrangement joins TRBV28 to TRBJ1-4; 7 positions agree with TRBD1. The V and J ends lost 6 bases and 4 bases, in that order; junction bases with no gene match: 2. CDR1 and CDR2 from the germline V gene are MDHEN and SYDVKM. The CDR3 covers 13 residues. As DNA, the CDR3 is TGTGCCAGCAGAGGGACAGTTAATGAAAAACTGTTTTTT. It codes for CASRGTVNEKLFF.

This clone was seen a single time. V gene TRBV21-1 combines with J gene TRBJ1-4; TRBD1 is the table's D call and was not checked against the DNA. TRBV21-1 is given as a pseudogene. This CDR3 comprises 17 residues. The CDR3 DNA reads as TGTGCCAGCAGCACTAGGACAGGGTGGTTGGCTAATGAAAAACTGTTTTTT. Translation: CASSTRTGWLANEKLFF.

The chain is built from TRBV4-2 and TRBJ1-4; D remains ambiguous. V lost 3 bases to trimming and J lost 5 bases, with 7 bases between them. This CDR3 comprises 13 residues. CDR1 LGHNA and CDR2 YNFKEQ come from the germline V gene. The CDR3 bases are TGTGCCAGCAGCCAGGAACCCAATGAAAAACTGTTTTTT. This translates into CASSQEPNEKLFF.

The V gene is TRBV7-9, the J gene TRBJ1-1; D is perhaps TRBD1 (5 bases). The CDR3 sequence is 14 residues long. Germline V lookup: CDR1 SEHNR, CDR2 FQNEAQ (reference sequence). V was pared by 0 bases and J by 10 bases, with 15 bases between. CDR3 DNA sequence: TGTGCCAGCAGCTTAGCGGGGATGGGGGTAGGAGCTTTCTTT. The encoded protein is CASSLAGMGVGAFF. Looking up the rest from reference TRBV7-9 and TRBJ1-1 gives the full variable domain: DTGVSQNPRHKITKRGQNVTFRCDPISEHNRLYWYRQTLGQGPEFLTYFQNEAQLEKSRLLSDRFSAERPKGSFSTLEIQRTEQGDSAMYLCASSLAGMGVGAFFGQGTRLTVV.

The chain uses TRBV6-2 or TRBV6-3 and TRBJ1-1, with TRBD1 as a possible D gene (6 bases). The V end was cut by 2 bases, the J end by 0 bases, with 16 bases between. CDR3 length equals 17 residues. Germline V gives CDR1 MNHEY, CDR2 SVGEGT. Here the CDR3 DNA reads TGTGCCAGCAGTTACGGGTTCAGGGGAGACGTGAACACTGAAGCTTTCTTT. Translated: CASSYGFRGDVNTEAFF.

The chain is built from TRBV5-4 and TRBJ2-5, with 13 bases fitting TRBD2. V gave up 3 bases and J gave up 4 bases; unmatched junction bases: 6. The CDR3 sequence is 16 residues long. Germline CDR1 and CDR2: SGHNT and YYREEE (reference sequence). CDR3: CASSWTSGSRRETQYF. CDR3 in DNA: TGTGCCAGCAGCTGGACTAGCGGGAGCCGTAGAGAGACCCAGTACTTC.

This clone was detected only once. The V gene is TRBV29-1, the J gene TRBJ1-2, with 7 bases identical to TRBD1. V trimming: 4 bases; J trimming: 4 bases; junction bases outside the gene matches: 6. CDR1 is SQVTM, CDR2 ANQGSEA, per germline. This CDR3 is built from 13 residues. The CDR3 nucleotides are TGCAGCGTTGGAGGGGGCGCTGGCTATGGCTACACCTTC. Amino acids: CSVGGGAGYGYTF.

J is TRBJ1-3 and V is TRBV30; 8 bases line up with TRBD1. CDR1 and CDR2 from the germline V gene are GTSNPN and SVGIG (reference sequence). This CDR3 is built from 13 residues. V shed 5 bases and J 8 bases; nucleotides not matched to a gene: 8. CDR3 DNA sequence: TGTGCCTGGGATCGGACAGGGTTGGACACCATATATTTT. It codes for CAWDRTGLDTIYF.